These T cell receptor beta chains were read from a single sample in a study of CD8 T cells in ankylosing spondylitis. TCRdb reprocessed the 5' RACE reads with MiXCR, giving one entry per CDR3 protein. The sample lists about 220,000 distinct CDR3 sequences, around 25% occurring once. Sequences were obtained from blood, either unsorted or a sorted T cell fraction (not recorded which). All receptors come from a male donor with ankylosing spondylitis or in good health (not recorded which). CDR3s include the opening cysteine and the closing phenylalanine or tryptophan. Each record gives: V gene, J gene, clone size, D gene, CDR3 DNA, CDR3 protein. D genes are given only for firm matches. Not every row has a clone size; where given, it reads once, few, many or a size class.

>TRBV20-1|TRBJ2-7|.|.
TGCAGTGCTAGAATATCCTACGAGCAGTACTTC
CSARISYEQYF
>TRBV27|TRBJ2-5|many|.
TGTGCCAGCAGCCTCCGGCTAGCCGAGACCCAGTACTTC
CASSLRLAETQYF
>TRBV20-1|TRBJ2-3|few|TRBD2
TGCAGTGCTCATGACGGCGGGAGAAGCACAGATACGCAGTATTTT
CSAHDGGRSTDTQYF
>TRBV15|TRBJ2-1|many|TRBD2
TGTGCCACCTCCTGGGCTAGCGGGAGAAATGAGCAGTTCTTC
CATSWASGRNEQFF
>TRBV4-1|TRBJ1-2|many|TRBD1
TGCGCCAGCAGCCAAGTGGGACAGGGTTACTATGGCTACACCTTC
CASSQVGQGYYGYTF
>TRBV5-1|TRBJ2-7|many|.
TGCGCCAGCAGCTTGAGCTGGGGTGGTGGCGAGCAGTACTTC
CASSLSWGGGEQYF
>TRBV29-1|TRBJ2-1|.|.
TGCAGCGTGCGGACTGGACTGACGAAATACAATGAGCAGTTCTTC
CSVRTGLTKYNEQFF
>TRBV20-1|TRBJ2-5|.|TRBD2
TGCAGTGCAAGCGCCCGGGAGGGAGGGAGGGAGACCCAGTACTTC
CSASAREGGRETQYF
>TRBV20-1|TRBJ2-1|many|.
TGCAGTGCTCAAGGGGGCTCCTACAATGAGCAGTTCTTC
CSAQGGSYNEQFF
>TRBV29-1|TRBJ1-2|few|TRBD1
TGCAGCGTGGGTAACCGGGACAGGGGTTTCTATGGCTACACCTTC
CSVGNRDRGFYGYTF
>TRBV4-2|TRBJ2-1|.|TRBD2
TGTGCCAGCAGCCAGGAGGGACTAGCGGTCTCCTACAATGAGCAGTTCTTC
CASSQEGLAVSYNEQFF
>TRBV7-2|TRBJ2-5|few|.
TGTGCCAGCAGCTTAAGACGGACTGGCTGGTCTGAGACCCAGTACTTC
CASSLRRTGWSETQYF
>TRBV29-1|TRBJ2-3|many|.
TGCAGCGTTCCGGGTCTGGAGGCAGATACGCAGTATTTT
CSVPGLEADTQYF
>TRBV29-1|TRBJ1-1|.|TRBD1
TGCAGCGGCCGGGACAGGGCCCACACTGAAGCTTTCTTT
CSGRDRAHTEAFF
>TRBV12-3/TRBV12-4|TRBJ1-1|.|.
TGTGCCATCTCGGTGAACACTGAAGCTTTCTTT
CAISVNTEAFF
>TRBV12-3/TRBV12-4|TRBJ1-1|many|.
TGTGCCAGCAGTTTATTAGCAGAGTCTGAAGCTTTCTTT
CASSLLAESEAFF
>TRBV6-1|TRBJ1-4|many|.
TGTGCCGGGCGGACGGTGGTTAATGAAAAACTGTTTTTT
CAGRTVVNEKLFF
>TRBV12-3/TRBV12-4|TRBJ1-2|.|.
TGTGCCAGCAGTTTAGCTTTCACCGGTGATCACTATGGCTACACCTTC
CASSLAFTGDHYGYTF
>TRBV20-1|TRBJ2-5|few|.
TGCAGTGCTAGAGATCTTGGGCGGGACGAAAGAGAAGAGACCCAGTACTTC
CSARDLGRDEREETQYF
>TRBV6-5|TRBJ2-5|many|.
TGTGCCAGCAGTCACCGGCAGGCCCTCCAAGAGACCCAGTACTTC
CASSHRQALQETQYF
>TRBV28|TRBJ2-1|many|.
TGTGCCAGCAGCGAGCGACAGAGAGCCTACAATGAGCAGTTCTTC
CASSERQRAYNEQFF
>TRBV20-1|TRBJ2-1|many|.
TGCAGTGCTAGAAGGGCCGACTCCTACAATGAGCAGTTCTTC
CSARRADSYNEQFF
>TRBV12-3/TRBV12-4|TRBJ1-2|.|.
TGTGCCAGCAGTTTAATCCAGGAAACTGGCTACACCTTC
CASSLIQETGYTF
>TRBV29-1|TRBJ2-1|.|.
TGCAGCGTTTCCGGGATTGTCCCCATTTCCAATGAGCAGTTCTTC
CSVSGIVPISNEQFF
>TRBV18|TRBJ1-5|.|.
TGTGCCAGCTCACCATCCCCCGAATATAGCAATCAGCCCCAGCATTTT
CASSPSPEYSNQPQHF
>TRBV7-7|TRBJ2-1|many|.
TGTGCTAGCAGCCTTTCAAACTTCTACAATGAGCAGTTCTTC
CASSLSNFYNEQFF
>TRBV28|TRBJ1-1|many|.
TGTGCCAGCAGCCCGGGGGGTTTGGTCACTGAAGCTTTCTTT
CASSPGGLVTEAFF
>TRBV6-2/TRBV6-3|TRBJ2-3|few|TRBD1
TGTGCCAGCAGTTACGGTAGGGGGCGGTCAGATACGCAGTATTTT
CASSYGRGRSDTQYF
>TRBV15|TRBJ2-1|many|TRBD2
TGTGCCACCAGCAGAGTTTCGGGACTAGCGGGACTATTCTCCTACAATGAGCAGTTCTTC
CATSRVSGLAGLFSYNEQFF
>TRBV20-1|TRBJ2-5|few|TRBD2
TGCAGTTGGCGGGGGACCCAAGAGACCCAGTACTTC
CSWRGTQETQYF
>TRBV6-5|TRBJ2-6|.|.
TGTGCCAGCAGTTACTCAGGCGTTGGGGCCAACGTCCTGACTTTC
CASSYSGVGANVLTF
>TRBV29-1|TRBJ1-4|many|.
TGCAGCGGAGCAGGGATTAATGAAAAACTGTTTTTT
CSGAGINEKLFF
>TRBV21-1|TRBJ2-1|many|.
TGTGCCAGCAGCAACCTTCCGGTGGGACTAGCGGGATACAATGAGCAGTTCTTC
CASSNLPVGLAGYNEQFF
>TRBV20-1|TRBJ2-1|.|.
TGCAGTGCTAGAGTAGGGATCGATGAGCAGTTCTTC
CSARVGIDEQFF
>TRBV12-3/TRBV12-4|TRBJ1-3|.|.
TGTGCCAGCAGGACCGACCTCTCTGGAAACACCATATATTTT
CASRTDLSGNTIYF
>TRBV10-3|TRBJ2-3|.|TRBD2
TGTGCCATCAGTTCGGGACTAGCCGCAGATACGCAGTATTTT
CAISSGLAADTQYF
>TRBV29-1|TRBJ2-3|.|.
TGCAGCGTATCCGGTGGCGGTATGGGCACAGATACGCAGTATTTT
CSVSGGGMGTDTQYF
>TRBV20-1|TRBJ2-1|.|.
TGCAGTGCTAGAGATATCCCCCGGAGCAGTGGGGGTTACAATGAGCAGTTCTTC
CSARDIPRSSGGYNEQFF
>TRBV6-5|TRBJ2-1|.|TRBD2
TGTGCCAGCAGTACTAGCGGGCGCAACAATGAGCAGTTCTTC
CASSTSGRNNEQFF
>TRBV7-6|TRBJ2-7|.|.
TGTGCCAGCAGCCCGGGGCCCGACAGCTACGAGCAGTACTTC
CASSPGPDSYEQYF
>TRBV7-2|TRBJ2-3|many|.
TGTGCCAGCAGCCGGGGGGCCCGCACAGATACGCAGTATTTT
CASSRGARTDTQYF
>TRBV29-1|TRBJ1-1|many|TRBD1
TGCAGCGTTCGACAGGGTAGGGACACTGAAGCTTTCTTT
CSVRQGRDTEAFF
>TRBV5-1|TRBJ1-2|many|.
TGCGCCAGCAGCTTGGTTCACGCCGGAGGCTACACCTTC
CASSLVHAGGYTF
>TRBV5-1|TRBJ2-3|many|.
TGCGCCAGCAGCTTGGGGAGCACTAGCACAGATACGCAGTATTTT
CASSLGSTSTDTQYF
>TRBV6-2/TRBV6-3|TRBJ2-7|many|.
TGTGCCAGCAGTTACGGAGGGACAACATACGAGCAGTACTTC
CASSYGGTTYEQYF
>TRBV20-1|TRBJ2-7|.|TRBD1
TGCAGTGCTAGACCTAGTGACAGGGGGACCTACGAGCAGTACTTC
CSARPSDRGTYEQYF
>TRBV20-1|TRBJ2-3|.|.
TGCAGTGCTACCGGGAGCCCGTCTAGCACAGATACGCAGTATTTT
CSATGSPSSTDTQYF
>TRBV5-1|TRBJ2-1|.|.
TGCGCCAGCAGCTTGGATGCAGGAAGCAATGAGCAGTTCTTC
CASSLDAGSNEQFF
>TRBV29-1|TRBJ2-2|many|TRBD1
TGCAGCGTTCGATTTGGGTCAGGGGGCACCGGGGAGCTGTTTTTT
CSVRFGSGGTGELFF
>TRBV13|TRBJ2-5|.|.
TGTGCCAGCAGCTTGTCGACAGGCCTGTCACGAGAGACCCAGTACTTC
CASSLSTGLSRETQYF
>TRBV7-9|TRBJ1-1|once|.
TGTGCCAGCAGAAACGGGGTCACTGAAGCTTTCTTT
CASRNGVTEAFF
>TRBV12-3/TRBV12-4|TRBJ1-4|many|.
TGTGCCAGCAGTTTCCCAGGGGCTAATGAAAAACTGTTTTTT
CASSFPGANEKLFF
>TRBV5-1|TRBJ2-2|many|TRBD1
TGCGCCAGCAGCCAAAACCGGGACAGAAAAGAACTAACGAACACCGGGGAGCTGTTTTTT
CASSQNRDRKELTNTGELFF
>TRBV28|TRBJ1-3|many|TRBD1
TGTGCCAGCAGTTTAGGACAGGGCGGAAACACCATATATTTT
CASSLGQGGNTIYF